The clone carrying this TCR beta chain was observed a single time. The data were taken from a study of control samples from healthy donors and cancer patients. Between the trimmed V and J ends, which lost 5 bases and 7 bases, there was a span of 12 bases. The CDR3 extends over 12 amino acids. Profiling relied on immunoSEQ multiplex PCR, and the TCRdb table lists in-frame clones only, not all of them. The repertoire has 150,000 to 200,000 clones, more than 90% of them found once; the top ten carry 1.4%. V usage is TRBV12-3 or TRBV12-4 and J usage is TRBJ2-7; D is uncertain. The sequence derives from a man between 25 and 39 years old in good health. The sample taken for sequencing was blood. The CDR3 DNA is TGTGCCAGCAGTCCAGGACCTCTAGAGCAGTACTTC. Protein product: CASSPGPLEQYF.